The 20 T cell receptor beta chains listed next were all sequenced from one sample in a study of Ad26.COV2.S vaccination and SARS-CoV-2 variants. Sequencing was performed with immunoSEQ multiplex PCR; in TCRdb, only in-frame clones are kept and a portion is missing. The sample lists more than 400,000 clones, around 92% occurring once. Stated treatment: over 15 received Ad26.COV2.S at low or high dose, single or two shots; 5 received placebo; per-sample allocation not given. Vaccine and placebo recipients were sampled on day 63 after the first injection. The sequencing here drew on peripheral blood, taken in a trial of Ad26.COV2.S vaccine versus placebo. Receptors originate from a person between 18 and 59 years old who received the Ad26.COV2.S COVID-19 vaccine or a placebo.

The CDR3 DNA reads as TGTGCCAGCAGCGTAGGGGCAGGCACAGATACGCAGTATTTT. Translating gives CASSVGAGTDTQYF. The V call is TRBV9, the J call TRBJ2-3; D unresolved. The CDR3 covers 14 residues. CDR1 is SGDLS, CDR2 YYNGEE, per germline. Trimming left V 0 bases short and J 1 base short, with 6 bases between.

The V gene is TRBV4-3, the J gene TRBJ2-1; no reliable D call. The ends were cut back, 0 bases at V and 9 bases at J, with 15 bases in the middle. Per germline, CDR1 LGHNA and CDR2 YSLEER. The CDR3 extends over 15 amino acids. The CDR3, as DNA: TGCGCCAGCAGCCAAGATAGGACGATCCAAGTTGAGCAGTTCTTC. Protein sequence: CASSQDRTIQVEQFF.

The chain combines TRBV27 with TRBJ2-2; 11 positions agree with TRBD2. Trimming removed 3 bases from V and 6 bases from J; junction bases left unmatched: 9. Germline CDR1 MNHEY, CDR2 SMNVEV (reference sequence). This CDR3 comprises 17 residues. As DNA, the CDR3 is TGTGCCAGCAGTTTCCCCTTAGCGGGGGGGACTCCCGGGGAGCTGTTTTTT. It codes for CASSFPLAGGTPGELFF.

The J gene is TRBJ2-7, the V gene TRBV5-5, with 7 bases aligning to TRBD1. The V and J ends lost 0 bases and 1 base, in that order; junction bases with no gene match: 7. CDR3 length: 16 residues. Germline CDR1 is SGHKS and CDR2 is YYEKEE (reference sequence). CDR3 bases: TGTGCCAGCAGCTTGGGAGGGGGCGAGGTTTCCTACGAGCAGTACTTC. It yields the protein CASSLGGGEVSYEQYF.

This CDR3 reads CASSKVEPVTRGADTQYF. CDR3 DNA sequence: TGTGCCAGCAGCAAGGTGGAGCCTGTTACAAGGGGAGCGGATACGCAGTATTTT. The chain employs TRBV21-1 and TRBJ2-3. TRBV21-1 is marked as a pseudogene. The CDR3 length is 18 residues.

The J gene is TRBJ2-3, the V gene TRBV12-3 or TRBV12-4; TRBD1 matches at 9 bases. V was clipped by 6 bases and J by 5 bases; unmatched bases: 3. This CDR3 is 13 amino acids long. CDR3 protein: CASRWGQGDTQYF. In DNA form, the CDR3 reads TGTGCCAGCAGATGGGGACAGGGAGATACGCAGTATTTT.

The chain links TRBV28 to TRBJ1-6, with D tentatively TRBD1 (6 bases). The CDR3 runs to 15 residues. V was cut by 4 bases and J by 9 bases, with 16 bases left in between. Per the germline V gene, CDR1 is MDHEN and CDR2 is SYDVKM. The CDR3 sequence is CASSSPGGRISPLHF. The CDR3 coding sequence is TGTGCCAGCAGTTCCCCCGGGGGGCGTATTTCACCCCTCCACTTT.

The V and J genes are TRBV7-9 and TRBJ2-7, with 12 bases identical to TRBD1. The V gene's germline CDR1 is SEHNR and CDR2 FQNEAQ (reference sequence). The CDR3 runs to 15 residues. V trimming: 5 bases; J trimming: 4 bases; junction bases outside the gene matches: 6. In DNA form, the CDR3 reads TGTGCCAGCAGCACCGGGACAGGGGGCTGGTACGAGCAGTACTTC. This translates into CASSTGTGGWYEQYF.

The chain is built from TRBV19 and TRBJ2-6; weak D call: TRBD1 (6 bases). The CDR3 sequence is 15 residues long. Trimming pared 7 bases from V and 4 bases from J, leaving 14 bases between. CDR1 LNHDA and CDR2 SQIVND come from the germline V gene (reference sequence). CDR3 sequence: CASNTGSAGANVLTF. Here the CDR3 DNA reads TGTGCCAGTAATACAGGGTCTGCCGGGGCCAACGTCCTGACTTTC.

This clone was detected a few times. CDR3: CAWNIGTLSYEQYF. CDR3 coding DNA: TGTGCCTGGAACATCGGGACTCTTTCCTACGAGCAGTACTTC. The rearrangement joins TRBV30 to TRBJ2-7; maybe TRBD2 (6 bases). V was trimmed by 4 bases and J by 1 base, leaving 14 bases between them. The CDR3 consists of 14 residues. The germline V gene has CDR1 GTSNPN and CDR2 SVGIG (reference sequence).

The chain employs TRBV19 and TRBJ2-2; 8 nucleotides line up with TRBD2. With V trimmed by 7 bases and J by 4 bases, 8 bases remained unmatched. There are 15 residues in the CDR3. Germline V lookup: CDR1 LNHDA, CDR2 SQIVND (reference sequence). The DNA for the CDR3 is TGTGCCAGTACCTTGGGGCTAGCGGGCACCGGGGAGCTGTTTTTT. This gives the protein CASTLGLAGTGELFF. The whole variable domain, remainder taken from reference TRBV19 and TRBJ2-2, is DGGITQSPKYLFRKEGQNVTLSCEQNLNHDAMYWYRQDPGQGLRLIYYSQIVNDFQKGDIAEGYSVSREKKESFPLTVTSAQKNPTAFYLCASTLGLAGTGELFFGEGSRLTVL.

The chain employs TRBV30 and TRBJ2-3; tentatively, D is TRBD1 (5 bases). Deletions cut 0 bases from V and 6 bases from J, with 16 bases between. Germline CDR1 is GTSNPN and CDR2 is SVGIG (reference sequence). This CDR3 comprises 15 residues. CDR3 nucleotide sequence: TGTGCCTGGAGTGTATTGGGGCCTGATGAGGATACGCAGTATTTT. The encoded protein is CAWSVLGPDEDTQYF.

The CDR3 DNA is TGTGCCAGCAGCCTGCTTATGATGAACACTGAAGCTTTCTTT. Its translation: CASSLLMMNTEAFF. The chain couples TRBV3-1 (or the pseudogene TRBV3-2) to TRBJ1-1; D ambiguous. The germline V gene has CDR1 LGHDT and CDR2 YNNKEL (reference sequence). This CDR3 spans 14 amino acids. V was pared by 4 bases and J by 0 bases, with 9 bases between.

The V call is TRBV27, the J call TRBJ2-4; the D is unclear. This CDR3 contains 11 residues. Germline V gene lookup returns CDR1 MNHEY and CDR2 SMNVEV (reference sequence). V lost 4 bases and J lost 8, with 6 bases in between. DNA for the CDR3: TGTGCCAGCAGTTCCCGAGACATTCAGTACTTC. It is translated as CASSSRDIQYF.

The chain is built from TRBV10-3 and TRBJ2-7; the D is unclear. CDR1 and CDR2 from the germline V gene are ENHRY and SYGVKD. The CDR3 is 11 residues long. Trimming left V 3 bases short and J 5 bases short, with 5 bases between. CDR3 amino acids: CAISDPHEQYF. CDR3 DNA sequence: TGTGCCATCAGTGATCCCCACGAGCAGTACTTC.

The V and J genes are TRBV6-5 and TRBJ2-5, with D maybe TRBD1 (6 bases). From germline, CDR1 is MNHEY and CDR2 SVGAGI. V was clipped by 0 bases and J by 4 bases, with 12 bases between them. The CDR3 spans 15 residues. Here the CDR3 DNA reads TGTGCCAGCAGTTACTCGTTCGAAGGGGGAGAGACCCAGTACTTC. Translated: CASSYSFEGGETQYF.

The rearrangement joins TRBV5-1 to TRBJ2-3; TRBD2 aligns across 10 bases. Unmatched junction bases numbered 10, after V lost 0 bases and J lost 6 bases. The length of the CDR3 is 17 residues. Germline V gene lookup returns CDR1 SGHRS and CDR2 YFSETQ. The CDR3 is CASSLALAGPMKDTQYF. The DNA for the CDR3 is TGCGCCAGCAGCTTGGCACTAGCGGGGCCCATGAAGGATACGCAGTATTTT. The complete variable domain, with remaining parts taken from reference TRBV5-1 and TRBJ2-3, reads KAGVTQTPRYLIKTRGQQVTLSCSPISGHRSVSWYQQTPGQGLQFLFEYFSETQRNKGNFPGRFSGRQFSNSRSEMNVSTLELGDSALYLCASSLALAGPMKDTQYFGPGTRLTVL.

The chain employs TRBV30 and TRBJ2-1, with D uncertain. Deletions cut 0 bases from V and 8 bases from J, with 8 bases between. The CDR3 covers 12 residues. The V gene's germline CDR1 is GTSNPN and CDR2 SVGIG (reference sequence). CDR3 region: CAWSVGRDEQFF. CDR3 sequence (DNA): TGTGCCTGGAGTGTCGGTCGGGATGAGCAGTTCTTC.

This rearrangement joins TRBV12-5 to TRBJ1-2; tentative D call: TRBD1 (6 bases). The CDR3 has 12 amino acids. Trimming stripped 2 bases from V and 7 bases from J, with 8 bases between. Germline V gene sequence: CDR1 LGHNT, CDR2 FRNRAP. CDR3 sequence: CASGLTRGGYTF. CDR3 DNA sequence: TGTGCTAGTGGTTTGACCAGGGGTGGCTACACCTTC.

CDR3 coding DNA: TGCGCCAGCAGTTCCGGGACAGGGAACTATGGCTACACCTTC. Translating it yields CASSSGTGNYGYTF. The chain joins TRBV10-2 to TRBJ1-2, with 9 positions matching TRBD1. This CDR3 has 14 residues. Germline V lookup: CDR1 WSHSY, CDR2 SAAADI. V trimming: 5 bases; J trimming: 2 bases; junction bases outside the gene matches: 3.